The 18 T cell receptor beta chains reported below all come from one sample, sequenced in a study of shared clonotypes between healthy human individuals. Clones were sequenced by immunoSEQ multiplex PCR, and TCRdb holds only the in-frame ones, with some missing. The table has about 2 million clones, over 85% seen once. The sequencing input was naive CD4+ T cells sorted from blood. Specified subset: CD45RA+ positively selected. The receptors were sampled from a man aged 18 to 30 in good health.

This clone showed up just once. The rearrangement links TRBV6-5 to TRBJ1-5, with D possibly matching TRBD1 (5 bases). The CDR3 has 16 amino acids. Trimming left V 8 bases short and J 2 bases short, with 19 bases between. Germline CDR1 is MNHEY and CDR2 is SVGAGI. This chain's CDR3 is CASGLGFRGGNQPQHF. DNA for the CDR3: TGTGCCAGCGGTTTGGGCTTTAGGGGAGGCAATCAGCCCCAGCATTTT.

The chain employs TRBV18 and TRBJ2-5; D gene unclear. The CDR3 is 14 residues long. Trimming cost V 0 bases and J 4 bases, with 9 bases left between them. Germline lookup yields CDR1 KGHSH and CDR2 LQKENI. For the CDR3, the DNA is TGTGCCAGCTCACCACCAGCGTCCGGAGAGACCCAGTACTTC. It specifies CASSPPASGETQYF.

The J gene is TRBJ1-1, the V gene TRBV7-2; D is possibly TRBD1 (5 bases). The V and J ends lost 6 bases and 4 bases respectively, with 6 bases between them. The germline gives CDR1 SGHTA, CDR2 FQGNSA. The CDR3 loop spans 11 amino acids. In DNA form, the CDR3 reads TGTGCCAGCAGTGGGGGCACTGAAGCTTTCTTT. Its protein product is CASSGGTEAFF.

V usage is TRBV2 and J usage is TRBJ2-7; D is ambiguous. Germline V gene data show CDR1 as SNHLY and CDR2 as FYNNEI. V dropped 2 bases and J dropped 4 bases, with 12 bases sitting between them. This CDR3 has 14 residues. CDR3 sequence (DNA): TGTGCCAGCAGTGAACAATTAGGTTTATACGAGCAGTACTTC. This translates into CASSEQLGLYEQYF.

This clone was observed a single time. V gene TRBV15 combines with J gene TRBJ2-5; D possibly matches TRBD1 or TRBD2 (5 bases each). The CDR3 extends over 14 amino acids. The germline V gene encodes CDR1 LNHNV and CDR2 YYDKDF (reference sequence). V lost 5 bases, J lost 8 bases, and 18 bases lay in between. This chain's CDR3 is CATSGAIKLETQYF. CDR3 DNA: TGTGCCACCAGCGGGGCAATTAAACTAGAAACCCAGTACTTC.

This chain links TRBV30 with TRBJ2-2, with no clear D. Germline V gene lookup returns CDR1 GTSNPN and CDR2 SVGIG (reference sequence). Trimming cost V 5 bases and J 1 base, with 8 bases left between them. The CDR3 runs to 13 residues. The CDR3 loop reads CAWSAKNTGELFF. As DNA, the CDR3 is TGTGCCTGGTCAGCAAAGAACACCGGGGAGCTGTTTTTT. Variable domain in full (rest from reference TRBV30 and TRBJ2-2): SQTIHQWPATLVQPVGSPLSLECTVEGTSNPNLYWYRQAAGRGLQLLFYSVGIGQISSEVPQNLSASRPQDRQFILSSKKLLLSDSGFYLCAWSAKNTGELFFGEGSRLTVL.

V usage is TRBV30 and J usage is TRBJ1-2, with D uncertain. The CDR3 has 13 amino acids. From germline, CDR1 is GTSNPN and CDR2 SVGIG (reference sequence). Trimming took off 1 base at V and 8 bases at J, with 14 bases between the two ends. CDR3 sequence: CAWSEVSRRGYTF. The CDR3 bases are TGTGCCTGGAGTGAGGTCAGCCGAAGGGGCTACACCTTC.

Points on this clone: The same CDR3 arises from other DNA sequences in this sample as well. The genes are TRBV7-9 and TRBJ2-7; 8 positions agree with TRBD1. Germline CDR1 SEHNR, CDR2 FQNEAQ (reference sequence). Trimming took 3 bases from V and 4 from J; bases not matched to a gene: 5. CDR3 length: 14 residues. The CDR3 DNA reads TGTGCCAGCAGCTTCGACAGGGGATCTTACGAGCAGTACTTC. It specifies CASSFDRGSYEQYF.

The chain combines TRBV18 with TRBJ2-5; 8 bases align to TRBD1. The germline gives CDR1 KGHSH, CDR2 LQKENI. CDR3 length: 16 residues. V dropped 0 bases and J dropped 2; count of bases not matched to a gene: 5. This CDR3 reads CASSPPIGTGQETQYF. Here the CDR3 DNA reads TGTGCCAGCTCACCACCGATAGGGACAGGACAAGAGACCCAGTACTTC.

Comments on this clone: A clone one base away is much larger, so this may be a read error. No conserved phenylalanine or tryptophan ends this CDR3, so it is likely a read error. The V call is TRBV7-9, the J call TRBJ2-7, with TRBD1 matching over 9 bases. The CDR3 is made up of 15 amino acids. From germline, CDR1 is SEHNR and CDR2 FQNEAQ (reference sequence). V shed 5 bases, J shed 3 bases, and the junction held 8 bases outside the gene matches. CDR3 DNA sequence: TGTGCCAGCAGCCCGGGACAGGGAGGAGACTACGAGCAGTACCTC. It specifies CASSPGQGGDYEQYL.

The chain joins TRBV5-8 to TRBJ2-5; TRBD2 matches 10 bases. V dropped 2 bases and J dropped 3; count of bases not matched to a gene: 4. CDR1 and CDR2 from the germline V gene are SGHTS and YDEGEE. This CDR3 is 15 amino acids long. This CDR3 reads CASSFPGLAEETQYF. The CDR3 DNA follows: TGTGCCAGCAGCTTTCCCGGACTAGCGGAAGAGACCCAGTACTTC.

This chain connects TRBV7-2 to TRBJ1-4; 7 bases match TRBD1. The V segment lost 5 bases and the J segment 3 bases; nucleotides outside the gene matches: 15. Germline assignment: CDR1 SGHTA and CDR2 FQGNSA. This CDR3 is 18 amino acids long. This CDR3 reads CASSMETGTRASNEKLFF. CDR3 bases: TGTGCCAGCAGCATGGAGACAGGGACAAGGGCCTCTAATGAAAAACTGTTTTTT. The whole variable domain, remainder taken from reference TRBV7-2 and TRBJ1-4, is GAGVSQSPSNKVTEKGKDVELRCDPISGHTALYWYRQSLGQGLEFLIYFQGNSAPDKSGLPSDRFSAERTGGSVSTLTIQRTQQEDSAVYLCASSMETGTRASNEKLFFGSGTQLSVL.

V gene TRBV18 combines with J gene TRBJ2-7; 10 nucleotides match TRBD2. The CDR3 contains 15 residues. Germline CDR1 KGHSH, CDR2 LQKENI. The J segment lost 5 bases and the V segment lost 0 bases, leaving 4 bases of the junction unmatched. DNA for the CDR3: TGTGCCAGCTCACCACCGCCTAGCGGGGGCCACGAGCAGTACTTC. Translated, it gives CASSPPPSGGHEQYF.

This clone was detected only a few times. This chain links TRBV4-3 with TRBJ2-2; D is unclear. This CDR3 comprises 11 residues. CDR1 is LGHNA, CDR2 YSLEER, per germline. The V end lost 4 bases, the J end lost 8 bases, and 5 bases lay between the germline ends. CDR3 in amino acids: CASSLAGELFF. DNA of the CDR3: TGCGCCAGCAGCCTCGCTGGGGAGCTGTTTTTT.

The rearrangement links TRBV15 to TRBJ2-7; 11 nucleotides match TRBD1. Unmatched junction bases numbered 5, after V lost 0 bases and J lost 7 bases. This CDR3 has 15 amino acids. CDR1 is LNHNV, CDR2 YYDKDF, per germline (reference sequence). DNA for the CDR3: TGTGCCACCAGCAGAGACGGACAGGGGGCGGAGGAGCAGTACTTC. It codes for CATSRDGQGAEEQYF.

Turning to this clone: This sample includes further DNA sequences coding for the same CDR3. The gene calls are TRBV29-1 and TRBJ1-2, with 9 bases aligning to TRBD1. Germline V lookup: CDR1 SQVTM, CDR2 ANQGSEA. Trimming removed 6 bases from V and 0 bases from J; junction bases left unmatched: 2. This CDR3 contains 13 residues. The CDR3 DNA reads TGCAGCGTCTGGACAGGGGCTAACTATGGCTACACCTTC. Translation: CSVWTGANYGYTF.

V gene TRBV10-3 combines with J gene TRBJ2-7; D is unresolved. Germline V gene lookup returns CDR1 ENHRY and CDR2 SYGVKD. The CDR3 consists of 15 residues. Trimming removed 4 bases from V and 0 bases from J, with 13 bases in between. The CDR3 bases are TGTGCCATCAGTGCGACCTTCAGTAGCTCCTACGAGCAGTACTTC. Residues: CAISATFSSSYEQYF.

This chain connects TRBV6-5 to TRBJ1-1; TRBD1 matches at 10 bases. There are 15 residues in the CDR3. The V segment lost 1 base and the J segment 7 bases; nucleotides outside the gene matches: 6. Per the germline V gene, CDR1 is MNHEY and CDR2 is SVGAGI. The CDR3 spells CASSYFGTGDGEAFF. The DNA of the CDR3 is TGTGCCAGCAGTTACTTCGGGACAGGGGATGGTGAAGCTTTCTTT.